The sequence of this TCR beta chain was determined in a study of T cell responses to AZD1222 COVID-19 vaccine. The assay was immunoSEQ multiplex PCR, and TCRdb's table has in-frame clones only and misses some. This table holds 100,000 to 150,000 clones, around nine tenths found once. CDR1 is SGHAT, CDR2 FQNNGV, per germline. CDR3 length: 14 residues. V was cut by 6 bases and J by 4 bases, with 16 bases left in between. The source is an adult in good health. The V call is TRBV11-2, the J call TRBJ2-7, with D perhaps matching TRBD2 (7 bases). The source was peripheral blood, collected on day 0 of AZD1222 vaccination. The CDR3 DNA is TGTGCCAGCAGAAGCGGGCGGGGGCAGTACGAGCAGTACTTC. It is translated as CASRSGRGQYEQYF.